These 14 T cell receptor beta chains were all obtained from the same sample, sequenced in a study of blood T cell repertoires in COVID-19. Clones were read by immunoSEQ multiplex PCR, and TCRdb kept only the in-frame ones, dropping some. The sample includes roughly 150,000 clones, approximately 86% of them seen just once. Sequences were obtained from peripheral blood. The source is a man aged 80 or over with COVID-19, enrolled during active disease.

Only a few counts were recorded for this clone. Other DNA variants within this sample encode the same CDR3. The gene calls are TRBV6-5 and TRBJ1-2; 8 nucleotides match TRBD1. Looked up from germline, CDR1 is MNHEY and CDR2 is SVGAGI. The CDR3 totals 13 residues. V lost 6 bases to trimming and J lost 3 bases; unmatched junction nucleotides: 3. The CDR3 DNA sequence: TGTGCCAGCAGAAAGACAGGGGACTATGGCTACACCTTC. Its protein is CASRKTGDYGYTF.

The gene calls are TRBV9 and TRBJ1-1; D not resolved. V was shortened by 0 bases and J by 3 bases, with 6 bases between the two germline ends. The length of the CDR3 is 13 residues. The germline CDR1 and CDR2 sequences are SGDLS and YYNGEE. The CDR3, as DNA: TGTGCCAGCAGCGTAGGCGGGGACACTGAAGCTTTCTTT. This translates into CASSVGGDTEAFF.

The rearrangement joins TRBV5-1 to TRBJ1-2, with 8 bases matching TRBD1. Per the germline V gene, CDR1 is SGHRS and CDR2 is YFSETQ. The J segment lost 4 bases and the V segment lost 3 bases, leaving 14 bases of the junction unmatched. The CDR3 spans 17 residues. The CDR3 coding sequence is TGCGCCAGCAGCTCAACCGGGACAGGTGGACGGGGCTATGGCTACACCTTC. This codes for CASSSTGTGGRGYGYTF. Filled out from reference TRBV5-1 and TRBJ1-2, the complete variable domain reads KAGVTQTPRYLIKTRGQQVTLSCSPISGHRSVSWYQQTPGQGLQFLFEYFSETQRNKGNFPGRFSGRQFSNSRSEMNVSTLELGDSALYLCASSSTGTGGRGYGYTFGSGTRLTVV.

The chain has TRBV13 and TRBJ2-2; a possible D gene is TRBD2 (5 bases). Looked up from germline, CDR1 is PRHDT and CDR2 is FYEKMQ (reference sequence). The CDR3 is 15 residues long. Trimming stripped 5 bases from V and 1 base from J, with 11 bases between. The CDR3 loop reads CASSVLGGNTGELFF. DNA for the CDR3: TGTGCCAGCAGCGTGTTAGGAGGGAACACCGGGGAGCTGTTTTTT.

The CDR3 sequence: CASSPGTVNTEAFF. DNA of the CDR3: TGTGCCAGCAGTCCCGGGACAGTGAACACTGAAGCTTTCTTT. The genes are TRBV28 and TRBJ1-1, with 7 bases matching TRBD1. After removal of 5 bases from V and 0 bases from J, the junction contained 3 bases not matched to a gene. The CDR3 loop spans 14 amino acids. Germline values: CDR1 MDHEN, CDR2 SYDVKM.

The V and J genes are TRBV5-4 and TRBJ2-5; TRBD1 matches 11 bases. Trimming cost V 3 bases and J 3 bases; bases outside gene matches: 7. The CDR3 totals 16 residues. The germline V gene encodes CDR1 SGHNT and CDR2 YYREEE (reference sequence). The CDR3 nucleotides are TGTGCCAGCAGCTCGCCGAGGACAGGGGGCGAAGAGACCCAGTACTTC. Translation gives CASSSPRTGGEETQYF.

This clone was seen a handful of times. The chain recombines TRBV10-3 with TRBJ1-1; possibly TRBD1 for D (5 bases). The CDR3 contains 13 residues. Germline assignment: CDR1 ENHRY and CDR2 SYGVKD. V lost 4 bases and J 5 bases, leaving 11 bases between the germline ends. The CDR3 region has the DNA TGTGCCATCAGTGTCAGGGAGGGAACTGAAGCTTTCTTT. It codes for CAISVREGTEAFF.

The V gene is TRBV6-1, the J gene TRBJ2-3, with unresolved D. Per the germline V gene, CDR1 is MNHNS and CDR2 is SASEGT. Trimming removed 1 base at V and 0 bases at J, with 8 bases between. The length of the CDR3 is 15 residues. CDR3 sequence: CASSEVGRSTDTQYF. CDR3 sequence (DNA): TGTGCCAGCAGTGAAGTGGGCAGGAGCACAGATACGCAGTATTTT.

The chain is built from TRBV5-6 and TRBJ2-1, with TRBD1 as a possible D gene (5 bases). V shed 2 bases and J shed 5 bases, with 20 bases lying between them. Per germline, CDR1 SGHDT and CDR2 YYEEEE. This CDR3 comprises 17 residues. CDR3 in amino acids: CASSFRQGRAGHNEQFF. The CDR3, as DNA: TGTGCCAGCAGCTTCCGCCAGGGCAGGGCTGGACACAATGAGCAGTTCTTC.

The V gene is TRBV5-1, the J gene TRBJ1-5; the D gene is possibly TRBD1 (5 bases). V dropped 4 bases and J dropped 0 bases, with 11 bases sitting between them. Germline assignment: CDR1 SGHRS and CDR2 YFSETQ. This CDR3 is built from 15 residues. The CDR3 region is CASSHYGGSNQPQHF. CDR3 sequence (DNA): TGCGCCAGCAGCCACTACGGGGGTAGCAATCAGCCCCAGCATTTT.

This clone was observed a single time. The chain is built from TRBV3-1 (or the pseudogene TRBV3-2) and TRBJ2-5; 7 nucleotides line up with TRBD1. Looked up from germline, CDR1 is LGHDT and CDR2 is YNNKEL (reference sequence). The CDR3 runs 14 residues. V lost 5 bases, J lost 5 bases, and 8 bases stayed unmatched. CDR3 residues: CASSARDRGETQYF. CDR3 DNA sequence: TGTGCCAGCAGCGCCCGGGACAGAGGGGAGACCCAGTACTTC.

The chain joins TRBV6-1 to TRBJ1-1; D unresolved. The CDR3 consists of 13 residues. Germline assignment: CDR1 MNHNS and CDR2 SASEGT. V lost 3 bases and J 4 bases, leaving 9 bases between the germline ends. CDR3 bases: TGTGCCAGCAGTGAGGTAACGGGCACTGAAGCTTTCTTT. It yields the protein CASSEVTGTEAFF.

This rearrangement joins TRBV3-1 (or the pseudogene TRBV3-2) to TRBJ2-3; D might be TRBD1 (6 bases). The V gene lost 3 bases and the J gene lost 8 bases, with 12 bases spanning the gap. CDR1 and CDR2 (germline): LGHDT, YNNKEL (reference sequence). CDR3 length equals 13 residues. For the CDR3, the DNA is TGTGCCAGCAGCCAGGCGGAAGGGGGTACGCAGTATTTT. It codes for CASSQAEGGTQYF.

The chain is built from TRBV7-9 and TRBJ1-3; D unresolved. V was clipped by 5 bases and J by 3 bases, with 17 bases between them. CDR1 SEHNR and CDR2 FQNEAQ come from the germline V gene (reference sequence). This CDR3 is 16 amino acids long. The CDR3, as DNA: TGTGCCAGCAGCGCCCGGCGAGGCCGGGGTGGAAACACCATATATTTT. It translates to CASSARRGRGGNTIYF.